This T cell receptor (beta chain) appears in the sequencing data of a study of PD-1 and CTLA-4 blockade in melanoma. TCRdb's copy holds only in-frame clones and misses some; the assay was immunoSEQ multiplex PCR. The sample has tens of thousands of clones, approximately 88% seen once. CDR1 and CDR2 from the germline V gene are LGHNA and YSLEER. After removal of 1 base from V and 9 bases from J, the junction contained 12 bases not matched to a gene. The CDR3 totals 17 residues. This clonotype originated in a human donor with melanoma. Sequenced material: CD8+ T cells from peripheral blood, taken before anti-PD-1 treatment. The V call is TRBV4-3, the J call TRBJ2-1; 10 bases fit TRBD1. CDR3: CASSQGGQGTFDAEQFF. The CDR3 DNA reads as TGCGCCAGCAGCCAAGGGGGACAGGGGACTTTTGACGCTGAGCAGTTCTTC.